Listed below are T cell receptor beta chains from one sample, sequenced in a study of shared clonotypes between healthy human individuals. This table comes from immunoSEQ multiplex PCR, and its TCRdb copy is limited to in-frame clones, with some not included. This table holds about 700,000 clones, about 74% found once. Sequencing input: memory CD4+ T cells sorted from blood. The receptors were sampled from a woman aged 25 to 39 in good health. CDR3s include the opening cysteine and the closing phenylalanine or tryptophan. The order of the fields is CDR3 protein, CDR3 DNA, D gene, V gene, J gene, clone size. A D gene is named only where the DNA matches it firmly. Clone size, where shown, is once, few, many, or a class for clones that have expanded.

CDR3 protein: CASSLVQSDTEAFF
CDR3 DNA: TGCGCCAGCAGCTTGGTACAATCCGACACTGAAGCTTTCTTT
D gene: -
V gene: TRBV5-1
J gene: TRBJ1-1
clone size: -

CDR3 protein: CASSKTGTANYGYTF
CDR3 DNA: TGTGCCAGCAGCAAAACAGGGACCGCTAACTATGGCTACACCTTC
D gene: -
V gene: TRBV6-5
J gene: TRBJ1-2
clone size: -

CDR3 protein: CASSIDLGNSNTEAFF
CDR3 DNA: TGTGCCAGTAGTATAGATCTTGGCAACTCGAACACTGAAGCTTTCTTT
D gene: -
V gene: TRBV19
J gene: TRBJ1-1
clone size: -

CDR3 protein: CASSLTGSRRDQDEQYF
CDR3 DNA: TGTGCCAGCAGCTTGACGGGTTCGCGCCGGGATCAGGACGAGCAGTACTTC
D gene: -
V gene: TRBV4-2
J gene: TRBJ2-7
clone size: -

CDR3 protein: CSVESWQTREPQHF
CDR3 DNA: TGCAGCGTTGAATCGTGGCAGACTAGGGAGCCCCAGCATTTT
D gene: -
V gene: TRBV29-1
J gene: TRBJ1-5
clone size: -

CDR3 protein: CASSYDRGLADTQYF
CDR3 DNA: TGTGCCAGCAGTTATGACAGGGGGCTAGCAGATACGCAGTATTTT
D gene: TRBD1
V gene: TRBV27
J gene: TRBJ2-3
clone size: -

CDR3 protein: CASRTVPRERGYTF
CDR3 DNA: TGTGCCAGCAGGACTGTTCCTAGGGAACGAGGCTACACCTTC
D gene: -
V gene: TRBV28
J gene: TRBJ1-2
clone size: few

CDR3 protein: CASSEGNQPYNEQFF
CDR3 DNA: TGTGCCAGTAGTGAGGGCAACCAACCCTACAATGAGCAGTTCTTC
D gene: -
V gene: TRBV19
J gene: TRBJ2-1
clone size: -

CDR3 protein: CASRVTGGDGTQYF
CDR3 DNA: TGTGCCAGCAGGGTGACAGGGGGCGACGGGACCCAGTACTTC
D gene: TRBD1
V gene: TRBV27
J gene: TRBJ2-5
clone size: -

CDR3 protein: CASSSQGAHGYTF
CDR3 DNA: TGCGCCAGCAGCTCACAGGGGGCGCATGGCTACACCTTC
D gene: TRBD1
V gene: TRBV5-1
J gene: TRBJ1-2
clone size: -

CDR3 protein: CASSLTGVDTGELFF
CDR3 DNA: TGTGCCAGCAGCTTGACAGGGGTCGACACCGGGGAGCTGTTTTTT
D gene: TRBD1
V gene: TRBV7-3
J gene: TRBJ2-2
clone size: -

CDR3 protein: CASSLGGGPNEKLFF
CDR3 DNA: TGTGCCAGCAGCTTGGGGGGGGGACCTAATGAAAAACTGTTTTTT
D gene: -
V gene: TRBV5-4
J gene: TRBJ1-4
clone size: few

CDR3 protein: CASSRSPQGASGNTIYF
CDR3 DNA: TGTGCCAGCTCACGGTCTCCTCAGGGGGCATCTGGAAACACCATATATTTT
D gene: TRBD1
V gene: TRBV18
J gene: TRBJ1-3
clone size: -

CDR3 protein: CASSFDQGTQYF
CDR3 DNA: TGTGCCAGCAGTTTTGATCAGGGGACGCAGTATTTT
D gene: -
V gene: TRBV6-5
J gene: TRBJ2-3
clone size: -

CDR3 protein: CASSESSGGSTDTQYF
CDR3 DNA: TGTGCCAGCAGTGAATCAAGCGGAGGTAGCACAGATACGCAGTATTTT
D gene: -
V gene: TRBV25-1
J gene: TRBJ2-3
clone size: few

CDR3 protein: CASSTGQGAYEQYF
CDR3 DNA: TGTGCCAGCAGCACGGGACAGGGGGCTTACGAGCAGTACTTC
D gene: TRBD1
V gene: TRBV7-9
J gene: TRBJ2-7
clone size: -

CDR3 protein: CASSLRRGTAGELFF
CDR3 DNA: TGTGCCAGCAGTTTGAGGAGGGGGACGGCCGGGGAGCTGTTTTTT
D gene: -
V gene: TRBV28
J gene: TRBJ2-2
clone size: -

CDR3 protein: CASSQDRRDVYGYTF
CDR3 DNA: TGCGCCAGCAGCCAAGATCGGCGCGACGTCTATGGCTACACCTTC
D gene: -
V gene: TRBV4-1
J gene: TRBJ1-2
clone size: -

CDR3 protein: CAIRAGPGTGELFF
CDR3 DNA: TGTGCCATAAGAGCGGGGCCGGGGACCGGGGAGCTGTTTTTT
D gene: TRBD2
V gene: TRBV10-3
J gene: TRBJ2-2
clone size: many

CDR3 protein: CASSKMTGTEKRRPLHF
CDR3 DNA: TGTGCCAGCAGCAAAATGACGGGGACAGAAAAACGGCGACCCCTCCACTTT
D gene: TRBD1
V gene: TRBV5-8
J gene: TRBJ1-6
clone size: -

CDR3 protein: CASSGTSGGSYEQYF
CDR3 DNA: TGCGCCAGCAGTGGGACTAGCGGGGGATCCTACGAGCAGTACTTC
D gene: TRBD2
V gene: TRBV10-1
J gene: TRBJ2-7
clone size: few

CDR3 protein: CASCDGGYSNQPQHF
CDR3 DNA: TGTGCCAGCTGTGACGGGGGCTATAGCAATCAGCCCCAGCATTTT
D gene: -
V gene: TRBV6-1
J gene: TRBJ1-5
clone size: -

CDR3 protein: CASSQDYAAPYEQYF
CDR3 DNA: TGCGCCAGCAGCCAAGATTACGCGGCGCCGTACGAGCAGTACTTC
D gene: -
V gene: TRBV4-1
J gene: TRBJ2-7
clone size: -

CDR3 protein: CASSPTGGRQETQYF
CDR3 DNA: TGTGCCAGCAGCCCAACGGGAGGGCGCCAAGAGACCCAGTACTTC
D gene: TRBD2
V gene: TRBV7-9
J gene: TRBJ2-5
clone size: -

CDR3 protein: CASRSTSGSSYEQYF
CDR3 DNA: TGTGCCAGCAGGTCTACTAGCGGGAGCTCCTACGAGCAGTACTTC
D gene: TRBD2
V gene: TRBV27
J gene: TRBJ2-7
clone size: -

CDR3 protein: CAWSDPWAGRYEQYF
CDR3 DNA: TGTGCCTGGAGTGACCCTTGGGCAGGACGGTACGAGCAGTACTTC
D gene: -
V gene: TRBV30
J gene: TRBJ2-7
clone size: -

CDR3 protein: CASSYPAGGPKDTQYF
CDR3 DNA: TGTGCCAGCAGTTATCCAGCGGGAGGGCCGAAAGATACGCAGTATTTT
D gene: TRBD2
V gene: TRBV27
J gene: TRBJ2-3
clone size: -

CDR3 protein: CASSSPGQGFPLIF
CDR3 DNA: TGTGCCAGCAGTTCACCGGGACAGGGATTTCCGCTCATCTTT
D gene: TRBD1
V gene: TRBV28
J gene: TRBJ1-1
clone size: -

CDR3 protein: CASSVDTENTEAFF
CDR3 DNA: TGTGCCAGCAGCGTCGACACTGAAAACACTGAAGCTTTCTTT
D gene: -
V gene: TRBV7-9
J gene: TRBJ1-1
clone size: few

CDR3 protein: CASSPRQGAKREASYEQYF
CDR3 DNA: TGTGCCAGCAGCCCCCGACAGGGGGCAAAGCGGGAGGCCTCCTACGAGCAGTACTTC
D gene: -
V gene: TRBV7-8
J gene: TRBJ2-7
clone size: -

CDR3 protein: CASSPRTSGRDEQFF
CDR3 DNA: TGTGCCAGCAGTCCCAGGACTAGCGGGAGGGATGAGCAGTTCTTC
D gene: TRBD2
V gene: TRBV28
J gene: TRBJ2-1
clone size: -

CDR3 protein: CASSEDGRNYGYTF
CDR3 DNA: TGTGCCAGCAGTGAAGACGGTCGGAACTATGGCTACACCTTC
D gene: -
V gene: TRBV6-1
J gene: TRBJ1-2
clone size: few

CDR3 protein: CASSSGSENTEAFF
CDR3 DNA: TGCGCCAGCAGCTCTGGGTCGGAGAACACTGAAGCTTTCTTT
D gene: -
V gene: TRBV5-1
J gene: TRBJ1-1
clone size: -

CDR3 protein: CASSSTPEQFF
CDR3 DNA: TGTGCCAGCAGTTCAACACCAGAGCAGTTCTTC
D gene: -
V gene: TRBV11-2
J gene: TRBJ2-1
clone size: -

CDR3 protein: CASRIAGGTDTQYF
CDR3 DNA: TGCGCCAGCCGAATAGCGGGGGGCACAGATACGCAGTATTTT
D gene: TRBD2
V gene: TRBV5-1
J gene: TRBJ2-3
clone size: -

CDR3 protein: CASSDPGGVFNEQFF
CDR3 DNA: TGTGCCAGCAGTGATCCAGGGGGGGTTTTTAATGAGCAGTTCTTC
D gene: -
V gene: TRBV25-1
J gene: TRBJ2-1
clone size: -

CDR3 protein: CASSELAGGSEQFF
CDR3 DNA: TGTGCCAGCAGTGAACTAGCGGGAGGGTCTGAGCAGTTCTTC
D gene: TRBD2
V gene: TRBV6-4
J gene: TRBJ2-1
clone size: few

CDR3 protein: CASSLGQGFYEQYF
CDR3 DNA: TGTGCCAGCAGCCTGGGACAGGGTTTCTACGAGCAGTACTTC
D gene: TRBD1
V gene: TRBV7-9
J gene: TRBJ2-7
clone size: few

CDR3 protein: CASSYETPGLDTQYF
CDR3 DNA: TGCGCCAGCAGCTACGAAACACCGGGTCTAGATACGCAGTATTTT
D gene: -
V gene: TRBV5-1
J gene: TRBJ2-3
clone size: -

CDR3 protein: CASSARQETQYF
CDR3 DNA: TGTGCCAGCAGTGCCAGACAAGAGACCCAGTACTTC
D gene: -
V gene: TRBV6-1
J gene: TRBJ2-5
clone size: few

CDR3 protein: CASSLSGPPTDTQYF
CDR3 DNA: TGTGCCAGCAGCTTGAGCGGTCCGCCCACAGATACGCAGTATTTT
D gene: -
V gene: TRBV7-9
J gene: TRBJ2-3
clone size: -

CDR3 protein: CASSYGEETEAFF
CDR3 DNA: TGCGCCAGCAGCTACGGGGAGGAGACTGAAGCTTTCTTT
D gene: -
V gene: TRBV5-1
J gene: TRBJ1-1
clone size: -

CDR3 protein: CASSHDRDTQYF
CDR3 DNA: TGTGCCAGCAGCCATGACCGAGATACGCAGTATTTT
D gene: -
V gene: TRBV11-2
J gene: TRBJ2-3
clone size: -

CDR3 protein: CASSLSLETQYF
CDR3 DNA: TGTGCCAGCAGTTTAAGTCTAGAGACCCAGTACTTC
D gene: -
V gene: TRBV28
J gene: TRBJ2-5
clone size: once

CDR3 protein: CATSPRGDSSYSNQPQHF
CDR3 DNA: TGTGCCACCAGCCCCCGTGGGGACAGCTCTTATAGCAATCAGCCCCAGCATTTT
D gene: TRBD1
V gene: TRBV15
J gene: TRBJ1-5
clone size: -

CDR3 protein: CASSTRGHYEQYF
CDR3 DNA: TGTGCCAGCAGTACAAGGGGGCACTACGAGCAGTACTTC
D gene: TRBD1
V gene: TRBV27
J gene: TRBJ2-7
clone size: -

CDR3 protein: CASSEFASGRSNTGELFF
CDR3 DNA: TGTGCCAGCAGTGAGTTTGCTAGCGGGAGATCGAACACCGGGGAGCTGTTTTTT
D gene: TRBD2
V gene: TRBV2
J gene: TRBJ2-2
clone size: few